This T cell receptor (beta chain) was sequenced in a study of T cells in Graves' hyperthyroidism and ophthalmopathy. Study overall: The blood sample was taken at first diagnosis, before treatment began. Findings and limits, study-wide: Ophthalmopathy got predicted by the model a median roughly six months before its onset.

Germline assignment: CDR1 SGHVS and CDR2 FNYEAQ. V gave up 1 base and J gave up 0 bases, with 13 bases separating them. CDR3 length: 16 residues. Worth noting for this clonotype: The antigen remains unidentified.

The CDR3 regions of TCR beta were amplified from RNA transcripts. The primer set for the first-round RT-PCR of the TCR CDR3 was HTBI. From the multiplex PCR reads, TCRdb called clonotypes with MiXCR, one entry per CDR3 protein. The sample comprises 500,000 to 650,000 distinct CDR3 sequences, about 20% of which are singletons, and less than 55% rests with the top ten. Ophthalmopathy cases met thresholds of Clinical Activity Score at least 3, NOSPECS grade at least 4 and duration under 3 months. Using around 10 ml of fresh peripheral blood, PBMCs were prepared. Sample: blood. V is TRBV7-6 and J is TRBJ2-7; D is unresolved. The clonotype was recovered from a man in his forties with Graves' ophthalmopathy. CDR3 DNA: TGTGCCAGCAGCTTAGTTGGGGAAGTGGGCTCCTACGAGCAGTACTTC. Translation: CASSLVGEVGSYEQYF.